This T cell receptor (beta chain) is drawn from a study of blood T cell repertoires in COVID-19. Whole-study context: The United States, Italy and Spain supplied acute and convalescent COVID-19 samples. In each case, the material was cDNA or gDNA derived from T cells, B-cell-depleted T cells, or PBMCs.

Deletions cut 5 bases from V and 7 bases from J, with 14 bases between. CDR1 is MNHNY, CDR2 SVGAGI, per germline (reference sequence). The CDR3 sequence is 13 residues long. The Seattle patients joined while their infection was active and were tracked longitudinally afterward. As originally analysed: How many nucleated cells were present was estimated from reference gene primer amplification. Sequenced by immunoSEQ multiplex PCR; TCRdb stores in-frame clones only, minus some. V and J calls plus clone size are reproduced from that table; the DNA served to infer D and trimming. The table shows around 430,000 clones, with approximately 90% occurring only once.

This receptor was obtained from a woman between 50 and 59 years old with COVID-19, enrolled during active disease. The sequenced material came from peripheral blood. The rearrangement uses TRBV6-6 and TRBJ1-2; D might be TRBD1 (6 bases). The CDR3 loop reads CASSRGGARGYTF. In DNA, the CDR3 is TGTGCCAGCAGTCGGGGGGGGGCGCGTGGCTACACCTTC.